This paragraph covers one T cell receptor beta chain sequence. One entry per CDR3 protein, called by TCRdb with MiXCR from the reads. The sample lists 350,000 to 550,000 distinct CDR3 sequences; roughly 30% were seen once. The sample comes from a study of T cell repertoires in cytomegalovirus infection. V was shortened by 2 bases and J by 2 bases, with 13 bases between the two germline ends. The V gene's germline CDR1 is MNHNS and CDR2 SASEGT. The CDR3 sequence is 15 residues long. The chain joins TRBV6-1 to TRBJ2-7, with D uncertain. Sequenced material: PBMCs. The TCR originated in a human donor in good health (CMV status not recorded). Some clones in this sample may be carry-over from other donors' samples. The chain's CDR3 is CASSERERFTYEQYF. The DNA for the CDR3 is TGTGCCAGCAGTGAAAGGGAACGGTTTACCTACGAGCAGTACTTC.